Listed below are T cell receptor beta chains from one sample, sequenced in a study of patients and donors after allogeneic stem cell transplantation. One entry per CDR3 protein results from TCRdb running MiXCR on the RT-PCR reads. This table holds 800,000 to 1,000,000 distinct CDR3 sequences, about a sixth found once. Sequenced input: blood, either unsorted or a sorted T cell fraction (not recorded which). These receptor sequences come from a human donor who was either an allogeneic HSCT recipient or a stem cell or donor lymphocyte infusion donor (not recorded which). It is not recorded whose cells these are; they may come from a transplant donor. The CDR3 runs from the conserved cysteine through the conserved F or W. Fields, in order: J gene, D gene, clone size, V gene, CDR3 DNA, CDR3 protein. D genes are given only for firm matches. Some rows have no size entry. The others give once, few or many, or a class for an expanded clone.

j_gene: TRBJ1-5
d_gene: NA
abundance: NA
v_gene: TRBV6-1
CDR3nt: TGTGCCAGCAGCCCGGAGGGAGCCTCTCTTAATCAGCCCCAGCATTTT
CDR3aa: CASSPEGASLNQPQHF

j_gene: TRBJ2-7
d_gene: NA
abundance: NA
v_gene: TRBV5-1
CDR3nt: TGCGCCAGCAGCTCACAGGGTGTACGTGACGAGCAGTACTTC
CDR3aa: CASSSQGVRDEQYF

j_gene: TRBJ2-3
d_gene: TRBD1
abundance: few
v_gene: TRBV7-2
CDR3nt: TGTGCCAGCAGACCACAGGGGGCTGCTAGCACAGATACGCAGTATTTT
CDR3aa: CASRPQGAASTDTQYF

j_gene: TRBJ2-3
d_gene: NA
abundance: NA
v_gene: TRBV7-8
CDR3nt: TGTGCCAGCTCCCCAGGCCCAGGGGTGTCAGATACGCAGTATTTT
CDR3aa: CASSPGPGVSDTQYF

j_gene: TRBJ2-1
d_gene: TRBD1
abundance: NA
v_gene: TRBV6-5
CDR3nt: TGTGCCAGCAGTTCAGGACAGGGGGAGGTCAATGAGCAGTTCTTC
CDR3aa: CASSSGQGEVNEQFF

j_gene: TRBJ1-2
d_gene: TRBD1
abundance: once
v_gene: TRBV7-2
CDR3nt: TGTGCCAGCAGCTTCCAGGGGGGGGTTGGCTACACCTTC
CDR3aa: CASSFQGGVGYTF

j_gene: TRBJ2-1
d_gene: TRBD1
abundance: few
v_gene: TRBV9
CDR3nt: TGTGCCAGCAGCACTAGTAGGCGACAGGGCAACAATGAGCAGTTCTTC
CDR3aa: CASSTSRRQGNNEQFF

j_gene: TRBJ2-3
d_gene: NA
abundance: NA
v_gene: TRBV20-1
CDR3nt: TGCAGTGCCCGGCCTCGGGGGTTTAGGGCAGATACGCAGTATTTT
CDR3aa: CSARPRGFRADTQYF

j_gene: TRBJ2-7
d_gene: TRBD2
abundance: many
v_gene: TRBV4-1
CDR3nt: TGCGCCAGCAGCCACCGGACTAGCGGGAGATTCCACTACGAGCAGTACTTC
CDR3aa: CASSHRTSGRFHYEQYF

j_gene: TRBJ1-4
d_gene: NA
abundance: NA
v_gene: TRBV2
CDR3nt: TGTGCCAGCAGGACAAGGACGGTTGCAACTAATGAAAAACTGTTTTTT
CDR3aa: CASRTRTVATNEKLFF

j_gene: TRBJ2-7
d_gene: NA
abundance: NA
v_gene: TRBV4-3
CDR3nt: TGCGCCAGCAGCCAAGATACGACCTCAGCGGTCCGATACGAGCAGTACTTC
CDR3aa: CASSQDTTSAVRYEQYF

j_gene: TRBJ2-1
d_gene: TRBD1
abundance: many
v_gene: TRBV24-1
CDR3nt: TGTGCCACCAGTGATTCGAACCCCACAGGGGGCAAGCAGTTCTTC
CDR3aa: CATSDSNPTGGKQFF

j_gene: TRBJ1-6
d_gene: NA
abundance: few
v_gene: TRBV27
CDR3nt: TGTGCCAGCAGTTTCGGGGCCAGGATTGGAAATTCACCCCTCCACTTT
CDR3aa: CASSFGARIGNSPLHF

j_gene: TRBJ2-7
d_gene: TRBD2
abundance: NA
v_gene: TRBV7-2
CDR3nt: TGTGCCAGCAGCGTCTCTAGCGGGAGTTGGTCCTACGAGCAGTACTTC
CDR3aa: CASSVSSGSWSYEQYF

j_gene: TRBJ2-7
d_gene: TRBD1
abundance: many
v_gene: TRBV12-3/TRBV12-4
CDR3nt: TGTGCCAGCAGCTTCGGGACAGGGGGCTACGAGCAGTACTTC
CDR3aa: CASSFGTGGYEQYF

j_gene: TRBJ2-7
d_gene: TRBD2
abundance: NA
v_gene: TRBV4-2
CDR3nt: TGTGCCAGCAGCCTTACTAGAGCGGGGGGGCCCTACGAGCAGTACTTC
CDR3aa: CASSLTRAGGPYEQYF

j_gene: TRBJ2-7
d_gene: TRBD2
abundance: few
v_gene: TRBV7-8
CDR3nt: TGTGCCAGCAGCTTAGTCCAACTAGCGGGAGGACCCTACGAGCAGTACTTC
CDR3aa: CASSLVQLAGGPYEQYF

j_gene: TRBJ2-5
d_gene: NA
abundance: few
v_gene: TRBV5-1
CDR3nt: TGCGCCAGCAGCTTGGGTTCTGAAAGGTTGGGGACCCAGTACTTC
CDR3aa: CASSLGSERLGTQYF

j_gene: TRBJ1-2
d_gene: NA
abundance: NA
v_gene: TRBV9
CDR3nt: TGTGCCAGCAGCCCAGAGGCAGGGAACTATGGCTACACCTTC
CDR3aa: CASSPEAGNYGYTF

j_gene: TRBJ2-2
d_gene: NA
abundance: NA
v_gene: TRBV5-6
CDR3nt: TGTGCCAGCACCTCATCGGTACGGAAGAGGCGGGAGCTGTTTTTT
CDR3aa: CASTSSVRKRRELFF

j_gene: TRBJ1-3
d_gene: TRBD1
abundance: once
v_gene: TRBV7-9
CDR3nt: TGTGCCAGCGGCAGACAGGGGGCCGGCACCATATATTTT
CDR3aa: CASGRQGAGTIYF

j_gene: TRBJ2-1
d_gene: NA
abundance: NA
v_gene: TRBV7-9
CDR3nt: TGTGCCAGCAGCTTACTCAGCTTGAATGAGCAGTTCTTC
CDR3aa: CASSLLSLNEQFF

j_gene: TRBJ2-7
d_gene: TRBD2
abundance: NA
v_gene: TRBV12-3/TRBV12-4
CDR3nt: TGTGCCAGCAGCGGAACTAGCGGCCCCTACGAGCAGTACTTC
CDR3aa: CASSGTSGPYEQYF

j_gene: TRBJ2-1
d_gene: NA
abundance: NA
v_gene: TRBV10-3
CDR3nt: TGTGCCATCAGTGAGTCGACTCCCGGGCAATACAATGAGCAGTTCTTC
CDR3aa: CAISESTPGQYNEQFF

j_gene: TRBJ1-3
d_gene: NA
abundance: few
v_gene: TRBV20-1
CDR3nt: TGCAGTGCTAGATTACAGGGAAACGGAAACACCATATATTTT
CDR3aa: CSARLQGNGNTIYF

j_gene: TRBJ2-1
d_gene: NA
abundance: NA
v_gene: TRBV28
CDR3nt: TGTGCCAGCTCCCCAGGGGGGCGGAACAATGAGCAGTTCTTC
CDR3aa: CASSPGGRNNEQFF

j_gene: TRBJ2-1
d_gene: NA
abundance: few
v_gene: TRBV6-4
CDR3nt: TGTGCCAGCCGAATGCTAGCGAGCACCTACAATGAGCAGTTCTTC
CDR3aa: CASRMLASTYNEQFF

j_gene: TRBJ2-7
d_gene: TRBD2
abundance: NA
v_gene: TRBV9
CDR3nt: TGTGCCAGCAGCCCTCGGTATGGGCTAGCGGGAGGTACCTACGAGCAGTACTTC
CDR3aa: CASSPRYGLAGGTYEQYF

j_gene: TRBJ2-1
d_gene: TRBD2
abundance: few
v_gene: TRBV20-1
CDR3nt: TGCAGTGCTTTCGTCCGGGGGGGCCAAAATGAGCAGTTCTTC
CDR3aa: CSAFVRGGQNEQFF

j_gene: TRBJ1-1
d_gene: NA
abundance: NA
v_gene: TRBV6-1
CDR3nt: TGTGCCAGCAGTGGGATCCGTTCACACACTGAAGCTTTCTTT
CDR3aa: CASSGIRSHTEAFF

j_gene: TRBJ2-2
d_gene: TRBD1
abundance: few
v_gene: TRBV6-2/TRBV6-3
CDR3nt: TGTGCCAGCAACAGGGGGGAGACCGGGGAGCTGTTTTTT
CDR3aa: CASNRGETGELFF

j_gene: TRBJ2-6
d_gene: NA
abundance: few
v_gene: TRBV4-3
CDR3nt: TGCGCCAGCAGCCAGGACAGCCTGAGCTCTGGGGCCAACGTCCTGACTTTC
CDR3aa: CASSQDSLSSGANVLTF

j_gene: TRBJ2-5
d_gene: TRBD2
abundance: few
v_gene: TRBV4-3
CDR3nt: TGCGCCAGCAGCCTTGGACTAGCCGAGTCCCAGTACTTC
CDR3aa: CASSLGLAESQYF

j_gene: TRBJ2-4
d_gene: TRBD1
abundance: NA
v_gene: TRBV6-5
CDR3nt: TGTGCCAGCAGTTACAGTCCGGGACAGAGAAAAAACATTCAGTACTTC
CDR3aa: CASSYSPGQRKNIQYF

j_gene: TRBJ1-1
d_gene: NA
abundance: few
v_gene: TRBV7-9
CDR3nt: TGTGCCAGCAGCTTAGGGGCCTCGAAGGGAGCTTTCTTT
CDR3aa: CASSLGASKGAFF

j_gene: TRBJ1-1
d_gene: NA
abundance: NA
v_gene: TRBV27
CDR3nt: TGTGCCAGCAGTTCAGAACCGATGGGGGACACTGAAGCTTTCTTT
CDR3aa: CASSSEPMGDTEAFF

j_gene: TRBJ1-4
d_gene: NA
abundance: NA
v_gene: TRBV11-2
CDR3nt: TGTGCCAGCTCCAACAGGGCGCGAGAAAAACTGTTTTTT
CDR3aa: CASSNRAREKLFF

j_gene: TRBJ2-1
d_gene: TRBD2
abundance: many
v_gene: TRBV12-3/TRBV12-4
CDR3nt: TGTGCCAGCAGTTTAGGACGGGGGGAGAAGGGTGAGCAGTTCTTC
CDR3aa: CASSLGRGEKGEQFF

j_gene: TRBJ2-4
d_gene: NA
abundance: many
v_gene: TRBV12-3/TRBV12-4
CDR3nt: TGTGCCAGCAGTTTTAGCGACGGGGCCAAAAACATTCAGTACTTC
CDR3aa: CASSFSDGAKNIQYF

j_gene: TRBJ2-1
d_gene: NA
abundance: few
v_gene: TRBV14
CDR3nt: TGTGCCAGCAGCCAATACCTACGGAATGAGCAGTTCTTC
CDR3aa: CASSQYLRNEQFF

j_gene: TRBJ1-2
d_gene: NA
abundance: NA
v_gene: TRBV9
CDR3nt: TGTGCCAGCAGCCTCGGGCCTCTCAGCCCAGGCTATGGCTACACCTTC
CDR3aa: CASSLGPLSPGYGYTF

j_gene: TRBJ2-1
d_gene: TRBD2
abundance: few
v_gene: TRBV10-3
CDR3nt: TGTGCCATCAGTGAATCGGGAGGGGGTGAGCAGTTCTTC
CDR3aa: CAISESGGGEQFF

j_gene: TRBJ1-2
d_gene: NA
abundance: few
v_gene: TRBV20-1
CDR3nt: TGCAGTGCATCGGACACGAACCTTCGGCATGGCTACACCTTC
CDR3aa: CSASDTNLRHGYTF

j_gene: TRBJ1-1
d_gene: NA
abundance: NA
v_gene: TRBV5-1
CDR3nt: TGCGCCAGCAACAGGCAGGGAAGCGCTGAAGCTTTCTTT
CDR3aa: CASNRQGSAEAFF

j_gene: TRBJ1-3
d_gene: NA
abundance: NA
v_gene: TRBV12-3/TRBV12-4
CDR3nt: TGTGCCAGCAGTTCCGACGGGAAGAGGGGAAACACCATATATTTT
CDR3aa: CASSSDGKRGNTIYF